The 5 T cell receptor beta chains below all came from one sample that was sequenced in a study of shared clonotypes between healthy human individuals. Using immunoSEQ multiplex PCR, the repertoire was profiled, and TCRdb retains in-frame clones only, with some absent. Found here are 1,100,000 or so clones, 75% to 85% of them singletons; the top ten hold more than 0.45%. Sequencing was performed on memory CD4+ T cells from PBMCs. Sample subset: CD45RA-negative fraction. These receptors originate from a man between 18 and 35 years old in good health. Some clones in this sample may be carry-over from other donors' samples.

This clone has only one observation. This chain links TRBV5-1 with TRBJ1-1; 7 bases fit TRBD1. CDR1 is SGHRS and CDR2 is YFSETQ in the germline V gene. Trimming cost V 6 bases and J 0 bases; bases outside gene matches: 11. CDR3 size: 16 residues. The DNA for the CDR3 is TGCGCCAGCACCCGCGGGTCAGGGGGTATGAACACTGAAGCTTTCTTT. Translated: CASTRGSGGMNTEAFF.

The rearrangement joins TRBV9 to TRBJ2-2; possibly TRBD1 or TRBD2 for D (5 bases each). The CDR3 contains 13 residues. Per germline, CDR1 SGDLS and CDR2 YYNGEE. V was trimmed by 2 bases and J by 8 bases, leaving 10 bases between them. CDR3 nucleotide sequence: TGTGCCAGCAGCGTCGGGACGGCGGGGGAGCTGTTTTTT. It is translated as CASSVGTAGELFF.

The rearrangement links TRBV23-1 to TRBJ2-1, with 9 bases matching TRBD1. TRBV23-1 is marked as an open reading frame, function uncertain. The CDR3 sequence is 15 residues long. V shed 6 bases and J 12 bases; nucleotides not matched to a gene: 15. This chain's CDR3 is CASSQTGTGCRGQFF. The CDR3 region has the DNA TGCGCCAGCAGCCAAACCGGGACAGGGTGTCGGGGGCAGTTCTTC.

This clone has just a few counts. The chain employs TRBV2 and TRBJ1-2, with D unclear. V shed 4 bases and J shed 3 bases, with 9 bases lying between them. CDR1 and CDR2 (germline): SNHLY, FYNNEI. CDR3 length: 13 amino acids. The CDR3 sequence: CASSARSDYGYTF. CDR3 coding DNA: TGTGCCAGCAGTGCCCGGTCCGACTATGGCTACACCTTC.

The V call is TRBV5-6, the J call TRBJ2-7; 8 positions agree with TRBD2. Germline CDR1 reads SGHDT; CDR2 reads YYEEEE. Unmatched junction bases numbered 9, after V lost 4 bases and J lost 3 bases. The CDR3 is 15 amino acids. The CDR3 reads CASSRGGRSYYEQYF. As DNA, the CDR3 is TGTGCCAGCAGCCGCGGGGGGCGTAGCTACTACGAGCAGTACTTC.